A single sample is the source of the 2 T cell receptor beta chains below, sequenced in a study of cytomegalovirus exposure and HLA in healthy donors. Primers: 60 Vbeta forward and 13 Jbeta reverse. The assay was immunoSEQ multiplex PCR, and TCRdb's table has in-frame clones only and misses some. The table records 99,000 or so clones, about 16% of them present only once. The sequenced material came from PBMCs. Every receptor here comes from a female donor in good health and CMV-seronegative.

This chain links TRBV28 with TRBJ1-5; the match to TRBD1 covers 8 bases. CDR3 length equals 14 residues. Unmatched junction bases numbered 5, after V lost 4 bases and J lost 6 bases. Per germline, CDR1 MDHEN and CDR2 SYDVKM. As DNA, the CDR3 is TGTGCCAGCAGTTCCGGGACAGGAGTTCAGCCCCAGCATTTT. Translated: CASSSGTGVQPQHF.

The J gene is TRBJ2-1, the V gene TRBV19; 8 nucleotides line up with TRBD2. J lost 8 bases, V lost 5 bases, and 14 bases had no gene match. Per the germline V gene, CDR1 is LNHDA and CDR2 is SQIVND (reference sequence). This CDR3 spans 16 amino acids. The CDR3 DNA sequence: TGTGCCAGTAGTCTCAGAAGCGGGAGAATGGGCCATGAGCAGTTCTTC. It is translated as CASSLRSGRMGHEQFF.